A single sample is the source of the 9 T cell receptor beta chains below, sequenced in a study of T-cell memory formation after mild COVID-19. TCRdb independently ran MiXCR on the 5' RACE reads; one entry per CDR3 protein. The top ten clones hold approximately 12% of a sample with a few hundred thousand distinct CDR3 sequences, about 21% of them seen once. The specimen was PBMCs or a T cell subset sorted from them (not recorded which). These receptor sequences come from an adult woman who had mild COVID-19 (a few samples of this study predate the infection). Cell type and time point are not known.

In this sample, this clonotype turned up a few times. The rearrangement uses TRBV29-1 and TRBJ2-2; 7 nucleotides line up with TRBD2. V was clipped by 5 bases and J by 6 bases; unmatched bases: 3. Germline CDR1 SQVTM, CDR2 ANQGSEA. The CDR3 length is 12 residues. The CDR3 is CSVTRGAGELFF. The CDR3 DNA is TGCAGCGTTACTCGGGGGGCCGGGGAGCTGTTTTTT.

This clonotype was seen more than once but under ten times. The rearrangement links TRBV20-1 to TRBJ2-3; 7 positions agree with TRBD2. Trimming took 0 bases from V and 4 from J; bases not matched to a gene: 7. Per the germline V gene, CDR1 is DFQATT and CDR2 is SNEGSKA (reference sequence). The CDR3 contains 15 residues. The CDR3 nucleotides are TGCAGTGCTAGAGATGGCGGGAGAGTCTCAGATACGCAGTATTTT. Translating gives CSARDGGRVSDTQYF.

V usage is TRBV5-1 and J usage is TRBJ2-7, with D perhaps being TRBD1 or TRBD2 (5 bases each). There are 14 residues in the CDR3. Germline CDR1 SGHRS, CDR2 YFSETQ. The V end was cut by 4 bases, the J end by 4 bases, with 15 bases between. CDR3: CASSARDGGYEQYF. The CDR3 DNA reads as TGCGCCAGCAGCGCACGGGACGGCGGGTACGAGCAGTACTTC.

This clonotype has only a few counts. This CDR3 is CASSQRGQGYSPLHF. CDR3 in DNA: TGCGCCAGCAGCCAAAGGGGACAGGGGTATTCACCCCTCCACTTT. The chain has TRBV4-1 and TRBJ1-6, with 10 bases identical to TRBD1. V lost 2 bases and J lost 8; bases outside the gene matches: 3. The CDR3 loop spans 15 amino acids. Per the germline V gene, CDR1 is MGHRA and CDR2 is YSYEKL.

This clonotype came up a few times. The rearrangement joins TRBV10-2 to TRBJ2-3; 7 bases line up with TRBD2. The CDR3 length is 16 residues. The V and J ends lost 3 bases and 4 bases, in that order; junction bases with no gene match: 10. Looked up from germline, CDR1 is WSHSY and CDR2 is SAAADI. The CDR3 loop reads CASSDVVVGRADTQYF. The CDR3, as DNA: TGCGCCAGCAGTGATGTGGTCGTTGGGAGGGCAGATACGCAGTATTTT.

A few counts support this clonotype. The chain uses TRBV7-9 and TRBJ1-2; D call uncertain. V was clipped by 3 bases and J by 2 bases, with 13 bases between them. The CDR3 consists of 15 residues. Germline V gene sequence: CDR1 SEHNR, CDR2 FQNEAQ (reference sequence). The chain's CDR3 is CASSFTATENYGYTF. DNA of the CDR3: TGTGCCAGCAGCTTCACCGCAACAGAGAACTATGGCTACACCTTC.

The chain has TRBV12-3 or TRBV12-4 and TRBJ2-1; 11 bases match TRBD2. There are 15 residues in the CDR3. J gave up 7 bases and V 10 bases, and 12 bases lay outside the gene matches. Here the CDR3 DNA reads TGTGCCACCCAACATACTAGCGGGAGCCCGAATGAGCAGTTCTTC. The encoded protein is CATQHTSGSPNEQFF.

The chain combines TRBV7-3 with TRBJ1-3; no clear D. Germline CDR1 SGHTA, CDR2 FQGTGA. Between the trimmed V and J ends, which lost 2 bases and 0 bases, there was a span of 14 bases. The CDR3 totals 17 residues. The CDR3: CASSLGPPRSSGNTIYF. In DNA form, the CDR3 reads TGTGCCAGCAGCTTAGGTCCCCCCCGGAGCTCTGGAAACACCATATATTTT.

J is TRBJ1-5 and V is TRBV20-1; maybe TRBD1 (5 bases). Deletions cut 1 base from V and 4 bases from J, with 8 bases between. Germline assignment: CDR1 DFQATT and CDR2 SNEGSKA (reference sequence). CDR3 length: 13 residues. Here the CDR3 DNA reads TGCAGTGCTAGAGCAGGGAATAATCAGCCCCAGCATTTT. Encoded protein: CSARAGNNQPQHF.